A single sample gave rise to the 8 T cell receptor beta chains below, sequenced in a study of T-cell memory formation after mild COVID-19. TCRdb passed the 5' RACE reads through MiXCR, listing each CDR3 protein once. The data contain under 200,000 distinct CDR3 sequences, 31% of them singletons. The sequenced sample was PBMCs or a T cell subset sorted from them (not recorded which). These TCRs come from an adult woman who had mild COVID-19 (a few samples of this study predate the infection). Cell type and time point are not known.

The chain carries TRBV10-2 and TRBJ2-1; D is perhaps TRBD1 (6 bases). The CDR3 runs to 15 residues. V was trimmed by 0 bases and J by 6 bases, leaving 12 bases between them. CDR1 and CDR2 (germline): WSHSY, SAAADI. CDR3 sequence (DNA): TGCGCCAGCAGTGAGTCCAGGGGAATACGCAATGAGCAGTTCTTC. Translating it yields CASSESRGIRNEQFF.

V usage is TRBV15 and J usage is TRBJ2-7; 9 nucleotides line up with TRBD2. Germline CDR1 and CDR2: LNHNV and YYDKDF (reference sequence). Trimming at V came to 5 bases and at J to 0 bases, leaving 2 bases not matched to a gene. The CDR3 has 14 residues. The CDR3 nucleotides read TGTGCCACCAGCGCTAGCGGGACCTCCTACGAGCAGTACTTC. It specifies CATSASGTSYEQYF. Variable domain in full (rest from reference TRBV15 and TRBJ2-7): DAMVIQNPRYQVTQFGKPVTLSCSQTLNHNVMYWYQQKSSQAPKLLFHYYDKDFNNEADTPDNFQSRRPNTSFCFLDIRSPGLGDTAMYLCATSASGTSYEQYFGPGTRLTVT.

This clonotype was recorded a few times. The V and J genes are TRBV29-1 and TRBJ2-1; TRBD2 matches 9 bases. The CDR3 is made up of 15 amino acids. J was trimmed by 4 bases and V by 8 bases; bases with no gene match: 12. CDR1 and CDR2 (germline): SQVTM, ANQGSEA. In DNA, the CDR3 is TGCAGCCCCAGGGAGGCGGGGGGGTGGTACAATGAGCAGTTCTTC. Translated, it gives CSPREAGGWYNEQFF.

V usage is TRBV5-1 and J usage is TRBJ1-1; TRBD1 might be the D (5 bases). V was clipped by 1 base and J by 7 bases, with 14 bases between them. CDR3 size: 14 residues. The germline gives CDR1 SGHRS, CDR2 YFSETQ. CDR3: CASSLTGGDGEAFF. CDR3 DNA sequence: TGCGCCAGCAGCTTGACTGGGGGAGACGGTGAAGCTTTCTTT.

The CDR3 is CASSTKRTNYGYTF. As DNA, the CDR3 is TGTGCCAGCAGCACAAAACGTACTAACTATGGCTACACCTTC. The chain employs TRBV2 and TRBJ1-2; D gene unclear. The CDR3 loop spans 14 amino acids. V lost 6 bases to trimming and J lost 0 bases, with 11 bases between them. Germline CDR1 SNHLY, CDR2 FYNNEI.

This clonotype was observed a few times. This chain joins TRBV29-1 and TRBJ2-2; tentative D call: TRBD1 (6 bases). The CDR3 is 14 residues long. Trimming left V 2 bases short and J 0 bases short, with 7 bases between. Germline V gene data show CDR1 as SQVTM and CDR2 as ANQGSEA. CDR3 residues: CSVERDTNTGELFF. DNA of the CDR3: TGCAGCGTTGAACGGGACACGAACACCGGGGAGCTGTTTTTT.

This clonotype was counted ten times or more. The chain joins TRBV2 to TRBJ2-3; 10 nucleotides align to TRBD2. J gave up 3 bases and V 5 bases, and 8 bases lay outside the gene matches. This CDR3 region has 16 residues. Germline CDR1 is SNHLY and CDR2 is FYNNEI. The CDR3 spells CASSPGLAGVTDTQYF. The CDR3 region has the DNA TGTGCCAGCAGTCCGGGGCTAGCGGGAGTTACAGATACGCAGTATTTT.

The chain is built from TRBV7-2 and TRBJ2-1; 8 nucleotides align to TRBD2. V shed 1 base and J 8 bases; nucleotides not matched to a gene: 7. The germline CDR1 and CDR2 sequences are SGHTA and FQGNSA. The CDR3 totals 15 residues. CDR3: CASSLDGTRGDEQFF. In nucleotides, the CDR3 is TGTGCCAGCAGCTTAGACGGGACTAGAGGCGATGAGCAGTTCTTC. Together with reference TRBV7-2 and TRBJ2-1, the CDR3 gives the full variable domain: GAGVSQSPSNKVTEKGKDVELRCDPISGHTALYWYRQSLGQGLEFLIYFQGNSAPDKSGLPSDRFSAERTGGSVSTLTIQRTQQEDSAVYLCASSLDGTRGDEQFFGPGTRLTVL.